The rows below give T cell receptor beta chains drawn from one sample of a study of OX40 agonist ivuxolimab in advanced cancers. The data were produced by immunoSEQ multiplex PCR, yet TCRdb's version contains in-frame clones alone and is incomplete. Of under 65,000 clones in the sample, approximately 90% were seen once. Sequenced material: CD4+ or CD8+ T cells sorted from blood, taken in a trial of the OX40 agonist ivuxolimab. The receptor source for this set is an adult with an advanced solid tumor such as melanoma, head and neck, liver or kidney cancer. Both conserved end residues are part of each CDR3. The D gene is left open where the match is weak. Some rows have no size entry. The others give once, few or many, or a class for an expanded clone.

d_call: .
clone_size: once
v_call: TRBV9
j_call: TRBJ2-3
cdr3_aa: CASSPGFGTADTQYF
cdr3_nt: TGTGCCAGCAGCCCGGGGTTTGGCACCGCAGATACGCAGTATTTT

d_call: TRBD1
clone_size: .
v_call: TRBV19
j_call: TRBJ2-1
cdr3_aa: CASTYMTGAGNEQFF
cdr3_nt: TGTGCCAGTACCTATATGACAGGGGCCGGCAATGAGCAGTTCTTC

d_call: .
clone_size: .
v_call: TRBV30
j_call: TRBJ1-1
cdr3_aa: CAWRGLNTEAFF
cdr3_nt: TGTGCCTGGAGGGGGTTGAACACTGAAGCTTTCTTT

d_call: TRBD1
clone_size: .
v_call: TRBV5-1
j_call: TRBJ2-2
cdr3_aa: CASSLDQGVAGELFF
cdr3_nt: TGCGCCAGCAGCTTGGACCAGGGGGTGGCCGGGGAGCTGTTTTTT

d_call: .
clone_size: few
v_call: TRBV19
j_call: TRBJ1-5
cdr3_aa: CASSFNPRWYQHF
cdr3_nt: TGTGCCAGTAGTTTCAATCCCCGGTGGTACCAGCATTTT

d_call: TRBD2
clone_size: once
v_call: TRBV5-6
j_call: TRBJ2-1
cdr3_aa: CASSLGLADWEQFF
cdr3_nt: TGTGCCAGCAGCTTGGGACTAGCGGACTGGGAGCAGTTCTTC

d_call: .
clone_size: .
v_call: TRBV11-2
j_call: TRBJ2-3
cdr3_aa: CASSLGYLGTDTQYF
cdr3_nt: TGTGCCAGCAGCTTAGGTTACCTGGGGACAGATACGCAGTATTTT

d_call: .
clone_size: .
v_call: TRBV9
j_call: TRBJ1-5
cdr3_aa: CASSVDGSNQPQHF
cdr3_nt: TGTGCCAGCAGCGTAGATGGAAGCAATCAGCCCCAGCATTTT

d_call: TRBD1
clone_size: .
v_call: TRBV5-6
j_call: TRBJ1-1
cdr3_aa: CASSWRQGGTPEAFF
cdr3_nt: TGTGCCAGCAGCTGGAGACAGGGGGGGACGCCTGAAGCTTTCTTT

d_call: TRBD1
clone_size: .
v_call: TRBV9
j_call: TRBJ2-3
cdr3_aa: CASSFGTVRTDTQYF
cdr3_nt: TGTGCCAGCAGCTTTGGGACAGTCCGCACAGATACGCAGTATTTT

d_call: .
clone_size: .
v_call: TRBV9
j_call: TRBJ2-7
cdr3_aa: CASSVEGRGYEQYF
cdr3_nt: TGTGCCAGCAGCGTAGAAGGAAGGGGGTACGAGCAGTACTTC

d_call: TRBD2
clone_size: .
v_call: TRBV6-6
j_call: TRBJ2-7
cdr3_aa: CASFGPGGGSYEQYF
cdr3_nt: TGTGCCAGCTTTGGGCCTGGCGGGGGCTCCTACGAGCAGTACTTC

d_call: .
clone_size: .
v_call: TRBV4-1
j_call: TRBJ2-3
cdr3_aa: CASSLAPGGTPSTDTQYF
cdr3_nt: TGCGCCAGCAGCCTTGCCCCCGGAGGGACCCCTAGCACAGATACGCAGTATTTT

d_call: TRBD2
clone_size: .
v_call: TRBV29-1
j_call: TRBJ2-7
cdr3_aa: CSVTGTSQEYF
cdr3_nt: TGCAGCGTTACAGGGACTAGTCAGGAGTACTTC

d_call: .
clone_size: .
v_call: TRBV30
j_call: TRBJ1-3
cdr3_aa: CAWSATKGDRFADSGNTIYF
cdr3_nt: TGTGCCTGGAGTGCTACTAAGGGAGACAGATTCGCTGACTCTGGAAACACCATATATTTT

d_call: .
clone_size: few
v_call: TRBV27
j_call: TRBJ2-1
cdr3_aa: CASSLTSNEQFF
cdr3_nt: TGTGCCAGCAGTTTAACCAGTAATGAGCAGTTCTTC

d_call: TRBD2
clone_size: .
v_call: TRBV13
j_call: TRBJ2-7
cdr3_aa: CASRDLAGREYEQYF
cdr3_nt: TGTGCCAGCAGGGATCTAGCGGGCCGGGAGTACGAGCAGTACTTC